This T cell receptor beta chain emerged from a study of T cells in tuberculosis. Study-level information: IGRA-negative adolescents, IGRA-positive adolescents with latent tuberculosis and adults with active tuberculosis formed this South African cohort. Study results and caveats: Using the GMM-specific repertoire gave under 90% accuracy versus approximately 70% with motifs.

Note on this clone: Its antigen is still unknown.

CDR3 length: 14 residues. With 5 bases removed from V and 2 bases from J, the gap between germline ends came to 9 bases. In germline, CDR1 is SEHNR, CDR2 FQNEAQ (reference sequence). The time point is: new active TB diagnosis, blood taken before or within 7 days of starting treatment. Active tuberculosis patients were new diagnoses, HIV-seronegative, South African, and aged 18 years or older. Method: immunoSEQ multiplex PCR; TCRdb's copy keeps in-frame clones and lacks some. The table records tens of thousands of clones, 70% to 85% of them present only once. The starting material was PBMCs, obtained at tuberculosis diagnosis. The chain carries TRBV7-9 and TRBJ1-4, with D unclear. This clonotype was obtained from an adult with tuberculosis. CDR3 DNA sequence: TGTGCCAGCAGCCCGTCCCGGACTAATGAAAAACTGTTTTTT. It is translated as CASSPSRTNEKLFF.